This T cell receptor beta chain was captured by sequencing in a study of blood T cells in healthy people across ages. Overall study context: Using template switching, researchers captured about one barcoded beta molecule for each two T cells.

This clonotype has a handful of counts. What it binds is not known. There are 15 residues in the CDR3. After removal of 6 bases from V and 1 base from J, the junction contained 9 bases not matched to a gene. Then a second PCR, running about 7 to 11 cycles, was carried out with a sample-barcoded 5' primer and a J-beta primer mix. Each sample provided no less than 3 million CDR3-containing paired-end reads. TCRdb redid the calling of the 5' RACE reads with MiXCR, one entry per CDR3 protein. The data contain about 640,000 distinct CDR3 sequences, roughly three fifths of them singletons. General study findings and limits: Samples with more naive T cells showed higher observed beta diversity.

The chain uses TRBV12-3 or TRBV12-4 and TRBJ2-7; 7 bases agree with TRBD1. The receptor was derived from a man aged 55 to 70 in good health. Sequencing was performed on blood. In nucleotides, the CDR3 is TGTGCCAGCAGCCCCATCGGGACAGTTTCCTACGAGCAGTACTTC. It encodes CASSPIGTVSYEQYF.